This T cell receptor (beta chain) is drawn from a study of blood T cell repertoires in COVID-19. Overall study: Specimens from acute and convalescent COVID-19 originated in the United States, Italy and Spain. From T cells, B-cell-depleted T cells, or PBMCs came the material, which was cDNA or gDNA.

The J segment lost 6 bases and the V segment lost 9 bases, leaving 13 bases of the junction unmatched. This CDR3 has 14 residues. Germline V gene lookup returns CDR1 MGHDK and CDR2 SYGVNS. Methods used by the authors: Quantification of nucleated cells was approximated via reference gene primer amplification. Sequencing used immunoSEQ multiplex PCR; TCRdb keeps in-frame clones, though not all of them. V, J and clone size are taken as reported in that table, and D and trimming were inferred from the DNA itself. The sample contains 410,000 or so clones, 75% to 90% of which appear only once. This clonotype was sampled from a woman aged 25 to 39 with active or convalescent COVID-19. The specimen sequenced was peripheral blood. The chain uses TRBV25-1 and TRBJ1-1; 7 bases line up with TRBD1. CDR3 sequence reads: CASKISGTVAEAFF. CDR3 DNA sequence: TGTGCCAGTAAGATTTCCGGGACAGTGGCTGAAGCTTTCTTT. The full variable domain, rest sourced from reference TRBV25-1 and TRBJ1-1, is EADIYQTPRYLVIGTGKKITLECSQTMGHDKMYWYQQDPGMELHLIHYSYGVNSTEKGDLSSESTVSRIRTEHFPLTLESARPSHTSQYLCASKISGTVAEAFFGQGTRLTVV.